This T cell receptor (beta chain) was profiled in a study of blood T cell repertoires in COVID-19 (TCRdb year 2020). In terms of the full investigation: Samples covering the acute and convalescent phases of COVID-19 were provided by collaborators in the United States, Italy and Spain. The material from the prospective study consisted of cDNA or gDNA derived from T cells, B-cell-depleted T cells, or PBMCs. The samples were drawn from the first 160 participants of the ongoing ImmuneRACE study and from over 950 subjects provided by 6 global collaborators. Where HLA class I and class II types were available, the types were taken from metadata supplied by the sample provider, not from assay-based typing. The dataset comprised deeply sampled blood TCRbeta repertoires from subjects exposed to, actively infected with, or recovered from COVID-19. Nearly every sample came with metadata listing a de-identified subject ID, COVID-19 status, age in years and sex. The repertoires were made available in a free public database intended to serve as a resource for research on the immune response to SARS-CoV-2.

Another Seattle source contributed samples from volunteer blood donors who had recovered from COVID-19. The collaborating institutions used their own protocols to collect whole blood in K2EDTA tubes. Collaborator samples were shipped for TCRbeta analysis as frozen whole blood, isolated PBMCs, or DNA extracted from either sample type. TCRbeta CDR3 regions were amplified from genomic DNA using the immunoSEQ Assay, a bias-controlled multiplex PCR. The authors' analysis ran thus. Nucleated cell counts per sample were estimated from amplification of reference gene primers within the assay. To quantify the absolute abundance of each unique TCRbeta CDR3 rearrangement, sequence reads were collapsed and filtered. For each sample, productive Simpson clonality was calculated by taking the square root of Simpson's diversity index across productive rearrangements. TCRdb re-hosts the immuneACCESS table, in-frame sequences only. Its copies lack some clones; in the studies checked, an unresolved V gene accounts for under half of them, and the cause for the rest is not known. V, J and clone size are taken as reported in that table, and D and trimming were inferred from the DNA itself. The sample data list about 270,000 clones, and 86% of these were observed just once. Of the sample, around 10% falls within the top ten clones.

Overall study outcomes, separate from this receptor: The quantity of clinical and demographic metadata differed by source and by participant and was supplied without curation.

Comments on this clone: Its antigen has not been determined. There are no base qualities to consult, and no much larger clone falls within one base.

From a lookup of the germline V gene (reference sequence), CDR1 and CDR2 are GTSNPN and SVGIG. For this chain, trimming is 2 bases at the V end and 3 bases at the J end, and the number of junction bases without a gene match is 4. The cysteine opens and the phenylalanine closes a CDR3 of 13 amino acids. Solely the CDR3 DNA is kept, with 39 bases framed from the first base. This TCR came from a man between 40 and 49 years old who had recovered from COVID-19. The rearrangement combines TRBV30 with TRBJ2-7; TRBD1 matches 7 bases in the middle. Sequenced: peripheral blood. The CDR3 here reads CAWSRDSFYEQYF. The DNA sequence follows: TGTGCCTGGAGTCGGGACAGTTTCTACGAGCAGTACTTC.